This T cell receptor beta chain is drawn from a study of cytomegalovirus exposure and HLA in healthy donors. It was with 60 Vbeta and 13 Jbeta primers that the PCR ran. This table comes from immunoSEQ multiplex PCR, and its TCRdb copy is limited to in-frame clones, with some not included. Of about 69,000 clones in the sample, more than 75% were seen once. Study findings and constraints: V- and J-gene trimming of TCR beta was linked (in a later analysis) to a missense DCLRE1C variant. In a later analysis, an Asian-associated ancestry cluster reportedly showed fewer N-insertions than the roughly 690-donor mean.

This CDR3 comprises 15 residues. Germline trimming cut 7 bases from V and 7 bases from J; bases unmatched to any gene: 7. Germline V gives CDR1 LNHNV, CDR2 YYDKDF (reference sequence). Worth noting for this clone: The antigen remains unidentified.

The source material was PBMCs. The chain combines TRBV15 with TRBJ1-6; TRBD1 matches 10 bases. This clonotype was obtained from a man aged 18-30 years in good health and CMV-seronegative. The CDR3 loop is CATNLQTGGNSPLHF. In nucleotides, the CDR3 is TGTGCCACCAACCTCCAGACAGGGGGCAATTCACCCCTCCACTTT.